This T cell receptor (beta chain) was sequenced during a study of high-grade serous ovarian cancer treatment subgroups. In the study overall: Mean per sample: around 13,000 reads, around 7,100 unique TCR beta rearrangements.

The tumor samples were collected prior to definitive surgery or chemotherapy. The data were produced by immunoSEQ multiplex PCR, yet TCRdb's version contains in-frame clones alone and is incomplete. The data show 18,000 or so clones, approximately 77% seen once. About this clone itself: The antigen is not known.

V lost 5 bases, J lost 5 bases, and 3 bases stayed unmatched. The CDR3 is 15 amino acids. Germline-derived CDR1 and CDR2 are LNHDA and SQIVND (reference sequence). Study-level points and caveats: CDR1 and CDR2 were left unanalyzed; analyses focused on CDR3. Without spatial data, bulk sequencing limits insight into HGSC tumor diversity. Repertoire similarity ranged roughly 0.11 to 0.85 between tumors of one patient.

Source material: tumor tissue. The J gene is TRBJ2-1, the V gene TRBV19, with TRBD2 matching 13 bases. The sequence was collected from a human donor with high-grade serous ovarian cancer. The CDR3 reads CASSLTSGRNNEQFF. CDR3 nucleotide sequence: TGTGCCAGTAGTCTGACTAGCGGGAGGAACAATGAGCAGTTCTTC. Supplemented by reference TRBV19 and TRBJ2-1, the full variable domain reads DGGITQSPKYLFRKEGQNVTLSCEQNLNHDAMYWYRQDPGQGLRLIYYSQIVNDFQKGDIAEGYSVSREKKESFPLTVTSAQKNPTAFYLCASSLTSGRNNEQFFGPGTRLTVL.